The rows below give T cell receptor beta chains drawn from one sample of a study of Ad26.COV2.S vaccination and SARS-CoV-2 variants. This table comes from immunoSEQ multiplex PCR, and its TCRdb copy is limited to in-frame clones, with some not included. The table lists roughly 450,000 clones, 80% to 95% of them singletons, with more than 10% in the top ten. This material consisted of peripheral blood, taken in a trial of Ad26.COV2.S vaccine versus placebo. Receptors originate from a person between 18 and 65 years old who received the Ad26.COV2.S COVID-19 vaccine or a placebo. CDR3s include the opening cysteine and the closing phenylalanine or tryptophan. D genes are given only for firm matches. Clone size is not always given. Where it is, it says once, few, many or a class for expanded clones.

d_call: TRBD2
j_call: TRBJ2-7
clone_size: .
v_call: TRBV3-1/TRBV3-2
cdr3_nt: TGTGCCAGCAGCCAAGAAGGTGGCTCAATCGGGAGGTTGTACGAGCAGTACTTC
cdr3_aa: CASSQEGGSIGRLYEQYF

d_call: .
j_call: TRBJ1-6
clone_size: .
v_call: TRBV6-5
cdr3_nt: TGTGCCAGCAGCCCCACAGGGTCAAATTCACCCCTCCACTTT
cdr3_aa: CASSPTGSNSPLHF

d_call: .
j_call: TRBJ1-1
clone_size: .
v_call: TRBV3-1/TRBV3-2
cdr3_nt: TGTGCCAGCAGCCAAACAGGAGTCACTGAAGCTTTCTTT
cdr3_aa: CASSQTGVTEAFF

d_call: TRBD1
j_call: TRBJ2-7
clone_size: .
v_call: TRBV5-6
cdr3_nt: TGTGCCAGCAGCTTGGGGACAGGGCGCGAGCAGTACTTC
cdr3_aa: CASSLGTGREQYF

d_call: .
j_call: TRBJ2-7
clone_size: once
v_call: TRBV7-2
cdr3_nt: TGTGCCAGCAGCTTAGCGCGGACAGCCTCCTACGAGCAGTACTTC
cdr3_aa: CASSLARTASYEQYF

d_call: .
j_call: TRBJ2-7
clone_size: .
v_call: TRBV11-2
cdr3_nt: TGTGCCAGCAGCTTGACGGATACCTACGAGCAGTACTTC
cdr3_aa: CASSLTDTYEQYF

d_call: .
j_call: TRBJ2-1
clone_size: .
v_call: TRBV3-1/TRBV3-2
cdr3_nt: TGTGCCAGCAGCCCCCCAAGGGACATCGGACCCAATGAGCAGTTCTTC
cdr3_aa: CASSPPRDIGPNEQFF

d_call: .
j_call: TRBJ2-6
clone_size: .
v_call: TRBV7-8
cdr3_nt: TGTGCCAGCAGCTTAGCAGTGGCAGGGGCGACCTCTTGGGCCAACGTCCTGACTTTC
cdr3_aa: CASSLAVAGATSWANVLTF

d_call: TRBD1
j_call: TRBJ2-5
clone_size: .
v_call: TRBV27
cdr3_nt: TGTGCCAGCAGTCAAGCTTGGACAGGGATAGGCCAAGAGACCCAGTACTTC
cdr3_aa: CASSQAWTGIGQETQYF

d_call: .
j_call: TRBJ1-5
clone_size: .
v_call: TRBV5-6
cdr3_nt: TGTGCCAGCAGCTCGGTACAGGGTCAGCCCCAGCATTTT
cdr3_aa: CASSSVQGQPQHF

d_call: .
j_call: TRBJ1-2
clone_size: once
v_call: TRBV19
cdr3_nt: TGTGCCAGTAGTATACCTCAGACAGGTTTCTACTATGGCTACACCTTC
cdr3_aa: CASSIPQTGFYYGYTF

d_call: TRBD1
j_call: TRBJ2-7
clone_size: once
v_call: TRBV2
cdr3_nt: TGTGCCAGCCGCACTAGGGGGCACACCTACGAGCAGTACTTC
cdr3_aa: CASRTRGHTYEQYF

d_call: .
j_call: TRBJ2-6
clone_size: few
v_call: TRBV5-1
cdr3_nt: TGCGCCAGCAGCACGTCCTTAAACTCTGGGGCCAACGTCCTGACTTTC
cdr3_aa: CASSTSLNSGANVLTF

d_call: .
j_call: TRBJ1-1
clone_size: .
v_call: TRBV21-1
cdr3_nt: TGTGCCAGCAGCACCTTCCCTCGGAGCACTGAAGCTTTCTTT
cdr3_aa: CASSTFPRSTEAFF

d_call: .
j_call: TRBJ2-5
clone_size: .
v_call: TRBV5-1
cdr3_nt: TGCGCCAGCAGCTTGAGTCTAGTGGAGACCCAGTACTTC
cdr3_aa: CASSLSLVETQYF

d_call: .
j_call: TRBJ2-7
clone_size: .
v_call: TRBV7-9
cdr3_nt: TGTGCCAGCAGCGTGCAGGAAACGGTTCTCTACGAGCAGTACTTC
cdr3_aa: CASSVQETVLYEQYF

d_call: .
j_call: TRBJ1-2
clone_size: .
v_call: TRBV11-2
cdr3_nt: TGTGCCAGCAGCTTAATCCCCCGAACTAACTATGGCTACACCTTC
cdr3_aa: CASSLIPRTNYGYTF

d_call: .
j_call: TRBJ2-7
clone_size: .
v_call: TRBV6-5
cdr3_nt: TGTGCCAGCAGTTACTCGGAACGGACCTACGAGCAGTACTTC
cdr3_aa: CASSYSERTYEQYF

d_call: TRBD1
j_call: TRBJ2-7
clone_size: .
v_call: TRBV3-1/TRBV3-2
cdr3_nt: TGTGCCAGCAGCCAAGGGACAGGGGAATCCTACGAGCAGTACTTC
cdr3_aa: CASSQGTGESYEQYF

d_call: .
j_call: TRBJ2-5
clone_size: .
v_call: TRBV4-3
cdr3_nt: TGCGCCAGCAGCCAAGACAGGGGATTCGGGGAGACCCAGTACTTC
cdr3_aa: CASSQDRGFGETQYF

d_call: TRBD2
j_call: TRBJ2-5
clone_size: once
v_call: TRBV18
cdr3_nt: TGTGCCAGCTCACCTCGCGTTCGTAGCGGGACCGGGTTTGCGGAGACCCAGTACTTC
cdr3_aa: CASSPRVRSGTGFAETQYF